These 5 T cell receptor beta chains were all obtained from the same sample, sequenced in a study of blood T cells in healthy people across ages. For the second PCR, which ran for roughly 7 to 11 cycles, a sample-barcoded 5' primer and a J-beta primer mix were used. TCRdb re-called the 5' RACE reads through MiXCR, storing one row per CDR3 protein. The sample contains roughly 1.9 million distinct CDR3 sequences, more than 35% of which appear only once. Sequencing used blood. The receptors here all came from a human donor in good health.

In its sample, this clonotype was seen a few times. The chain links TRBV20-1 to TRBJ2-7, with 8 bases fitting TRBD2. Germline loops: CDR1 DFQATT, CDR2 SNEGSKA (reference sequence). V lost 5 bases to trimming and J lost 0 bases; unmatched junction nucleotides: 0. The CDR3 has 12 amino acids. Here the CDR3 reads CSALAGSYEQYF. CDR3 DNA sequence: TGCAGTGCTCTAGCGGGCTCCTACGAGCAGTACTTC.

V is TRBV12-3 or TRBV12-4 and J is TRBJ1-1; D not certain. CDR3 length: 14 residues. V shed 5 bases and J shed 5 bases, with 15 bases lying between them. CDR3: CASSPPRARTEAFF. DNA of the CDR3: TGTGCCAGCAGTCCTCCCCGGGCTAGGACTGAAGCTTTCTTT.

The chain combines TRBV5-1 with TRBJ2-5; 7 positions match TRBD1. The germline V gene has CDR1 SGHRS and CDR2 YFSETQ. The CDR3 loop spans 14 amino acids. V lost 4 bases to trimming and J lost 3 bases; unmatched junction nucleotides: 6. The CDR3 bases are TGCGCCAGCAGCGTCGGGACAGCGGAAGAGACCCAGTACTTC. This gives the protein CASSVGTAEETQYF. Variable domain in full (rest from reference TRBV5-1 and TRBJ2-5): KAGVTQTPRYLIKTRGQQVTLSCSPISGHRSVSWYQQTPGQGLQFLFEYFSETQRNKGNFPGRFSGRQFSNSRSEMNVSTLELGDSALYLCASSVGTAEETQYFGPGTRLLVL.

This clonotype has a handful of counts. This sequence joins TRBV3-1 and TRBJ2-5, with a tentative D call TRBD2 (7 bases). Germline CDR1 LGHDT, CDR2 YNNKEL (reference sequence). This CDR3 comprises 12 residues. Trimming took 8 bases from V and 5 from J, leaving 12 bases between them. CDR3 nucleotide sequence: TGTGCCAGCGGGGGGGCTGGTGAGACCCAGTACTTC. Its protein is CASGGAGETQYF.

Of note for this clonotype: This probably arose from a read error, given a far larger clone one base away. The chain links TRBV20-1 to TRBJ2-7; D is undetermined. The J call may be mistaken, given a closer DNA end match to TRBJ2-5. This CDR3 has 11 residues. The germline V gene encodes CDR1 DFQATT and CDR2 SNEGSKA (reference sequence). CDR3 residues: CSARVQGTQYF. CDR3 DNA: TGCAGTGCTAGAGTACAAGGGACCCAGTACTTC.